This T cell receptor (beta chain) was captured by sequencing in a study of shared clonotypes between healthy human individuals. Naivety among CD8 cells was defined by CD45RO negativity and positive CCR7 selection, thereby excluding terminally differentiated effector memory CD45RA+ cells. Using immunoSEQ multiplex PCR, the repertoire was profiled, and TCRdb retains in-frame clones only, with some absent. The table lists about 680,000 clones, 92% of them singletons. This CDR3 has 13 residues. V was clipped by 5 bases and J by 3 bases, with 10 bases between them. Germline V gene sequence: CDR1 SQVTM, CDR2 ANQGSEA.

This rearrangement joins TRBV29-1 to TRBJ2-2; D could derive from TRBD1 or TRBD2 (5 bases each). The specimen sequenced was naive CD8+ T cells sorted from blood. This TCR derives from a man under 40 in good health. CDR3 residues: CSVTTADTGELFF. CDR3 nucleotide sequence: TGCAGCGTTACGACAGCGGACACCGGGGAGCTGTTTTTT.